The next 22 T cell receptor beta chains were all read from a single sample in a study of identical twins. Via MiXCR, TCRdb re-called the 5' RACE reads, giving one row per CDR3 protein. The sample lists around 490,000 distinct CDR3 sequences; roughly an eighth were seen once. These data were likewise used in another study, on yellow fever vaccine responses in identical twins.

The sample consisted of CD4+ T cells sorted from blood. The origin of the receptors is a woman aged 18 to 35 in good health.

Written as DNA, the CDR3 is TGTGCCAGCAGCCAAGAGTCAAGACGGGGCTACACCGGGGAGCTGTTTTTT. It codes for CASSQESRRGYTGELFF. The chain couples TRBV4-2 to TRBJ2-2; D assignment may be TRBD1 or TRBD2 (5 bases each). The germline CDR1 and CDR2 sequences are LGHNA and YNFKEQ. V lost 0 bases to trimming and J lost 3 bases, with 14 bases between them. The CDR3 is made up of 17 amino acids.

This clonotype was recorded a few times. The V call is TRBV7-2, the J call TRBJ2-3; 7 bases match TRBD2. The CDR3 spans 18 residues. Germline assignment: CDR1 SGHTA and CDR2 FQGNSA. V shed 2 bases and J 0 bases; nucleotides not matched to a gene: 11. For the CDR3, the DNA is TGTGCCAGCAGCTTATCGGCTAGCGGTGGGCTTAGCACAGATACGCAGTATTTT. Translating gives CASSLSASGGLSTDTQYF.

This clonotype was seen at least ten times. This chain connects TRBV12-3 or TRBV12-4 to TRBJ2-2; 10 nucleotides agree with TRBD2. The CDR3 has 14 amino acids. V shed 5 bases and J 7 bases; nucleotides not matched to a gene: 4. The DNA for the CDR3 is TGTGCCAGCAGTAAACTAGCGGGAAGCGGGGAGCTGTTTTTT. The encoded protein is CASSKLAGSGELFF.

This clonotype has a count of ten or more. This chain joins TRBV2 and TRBJ2-1; D uncertain. CDR1 is SNHLY and CDR2 is FYNNEI in the germline V gene. V was pared by 4 bases and J by 2 bases, with 15 bases between. This CDR3 has 16 residues. CDR3 DNA: TGTGCCAGCAGTGGCCGTGGGTCCACTACCTACAATGAGCAGTTCTTC. It translates to CASSGRGSTTYNEQFF.

V gene TRBV27 combines with J gene TRBJ2-3, with D perhaps TRBD2 (6 bases). Germline V gene lookup returns CDR1 MNHEY and CDR2 SMNVEV (reference sequence). V was pared by 11 bases and J by 6 bases, with 18 bases between. This CDR3 region has 13 residues. The CDR3 sequence: CAPRASRGDTQYF. CDR3 DNA: TGTGCCCCGCGAGCGAGTCGGGGGGATACGCAGTATTTT.

The table lists this clonotype with a few counts. J is TRBJ2-1 and V is TRBV12-3 or TRBV12-4; D not resolved. The CDR3 extends over 13 amino acids. Trimming left V 0 bases short and J 8 bases short, with 8 bases between. For the CDR3, the DNA is TGTGCCAGCAGTTTAGCCGGTCAGGATGAGCAGTTCTTC. Translation gives CASSLAGQDEQFF.

This clonotype has a handful of counts. V gene TRBV20-1 combines with J gene TRBJ2-7, with TRBD1 identical over 11 bases. Germline assignment: CDR1 DFQATT and CDR2 SNEGSKA (reference sequence). V trimming: 3 bases; J trimming: 1 base; junction bases outside the gene matches: 5. CDR3 size: 15 residues. CDR3 sequence (DNA): TGCAGTGCTAGGCGCGGGACAGGGGGGTCCTACGAGCAGTACTTC. Protein product: CSARRGTGGSYEQYF.

This clonotype was seen a few times. The chain recombines TRBV18 with TRBJ2-1, with 10 bases matching TRBD2. Germline lookup yields CDR1 KGHSH and CDR2 LQKENI. V shed 4 bases and J 2 bases; nucleotides not matched to a gene: 11. The CDR3 runs to 18 residues. This CDR3 reads CASSLPTSGPKPYNEQFF. In DNA form, the CDR3 reads TGTGCCAGCTCACTACCGACTAGCGGGCCAAAACCCTACAATGAGCAGTTCTTC.

In its sample, this clonotype was seen a few times. The chain recombines TRBV12-3 or TRBV12-4 with TRBJ1-2; D is perhaps TRBD1 (6 bases). This CDR3 is built from 13 residues. Deletions cut 7 bases from V and 8 bases from J, with 17 bases between. CDR3 sequence reads: CASTLGGAQGYTF. The CDR3 DNA reads TGTGCCAGCACCTTAGGGGGGGCGCAGGGCTACACCTTC.

In its sample, this clonotype was seen a few times. The chain employs TRBV11-1 and TRBJ2-1; 9 nucleotides align to TRBD1. V was pared by 5 bases and J by 4 bases, with 9 bases of the junction left unmatched. Per the germline V gene, CDR1 is SGHAT and CDR2 is FQDESV (reference sequence). This CDR3 comprises 16 residues. CDR3 loop: CASSTSSGQGYNEQFF. Here the CDR3 DNA reads TGTGCCAGCAGCACCAGTTCGGGACAGGGTTACAATGAGCAGTTCTTC.

V gene TRBV7-2 combines with J gene TRBJ2-1, with D hard to call. V was shortened by 0 bases and J by 9 bases, with 6 bases between the two germline ends. CDR1 is SGHTA, CDR2 FQGNSA, per germline. The length of the CDR3 is 12 residues. The CDR3 spells CASSLADREQFF. CDR3 nucleotides: TGTGCCAGCAGCTTAGCGGATCGTGAGCAGTTCTTC.

This clonotype was counted a few times. This chain joins TRBV6-5 and TRBJ2-7; 12 bases are a match to TRBD1. Germline assignment: CDR1 MNHEY and CDR2 SVGAGI. V trimming: 2 bases; J trimming: 6 bases; junction bases outside the gene matches: 2. The CDR3 is 14 amino acids. The CDR3 sequence is CASSYGTGGFEQYF. CDR3 bases: TGTGCCAGCAGTTACGGGACAGGGGGCTTCGAGCAGTACTTC.

The chain uses TRBV5-5 and TRBJ2-1; maybe TRBD1 (6 bases). Trimming cost V 0 bases and J 6 bases, with 13 bases left between them. CDR3 size: 15 residues. In germline, CDR1 is SGHKS, CDR2 YYEKEE (reference sequence). This CDR3 is CASSLVGGRGNEQFF. The CDR3 bases are TGTGCCAGCAGCTTGGTTGGGGGCCGGGGCAATGAGCAGTTCTTC.

This clonotype occurred a few times. The chain couples TRBV24-1 to TRBJ2-2; D unresolved. Trimming took off 0 bases at V and 6 bases at J, with 13 bases between the two ends. Looked up from germline, CDR1 is KGHDR and CDR2 is SFDVKD. This CDR3 is built from 16 residues. The CDR3 DNA is TGTGCCACCAGTGATTTGCCGAAGGTCGAGGCCGGGGAGCTGTTTTTT. As protein: CATSDLPKVEAGELFF.

This clonotype was detected many times. The chain's CDR3 is CSVGQGSNQPQHF. CDR3 bases: TGCAGCGTTGGGCAGGGAAGCAATCAGCCCCAGCATTTT. The gene calls are TRBV29-1 and TRBJ1-5, with D perhaps matching TRBD1 (5 bases). Per the germline V gene, CDR1 is SQVTM and CDR2 is ANQGSEA. The CDR3 loop spans 13 amino acids. Trimming removed 4 bases from V and 1 base from J, with 8 bases in between. The full variable domain, completed using reference TRBV29-1 and TRBJ1-5, is SAVISQKPSRDICQRGTSLTIQCQVDSQVTMMFWYRQQPGQSLTLIATANQGSEATYESGFVIDKFPISRPNLTFSTLTVSNMSPEDSSIYLCSVGQGSNQPQHFGDGTRLSIL.

This clonotype appeared many times. The V and J genes are TRBV12-3 or TRBV12-4 and TRBJ2-7, with 7 bases that match TRBD1. This CDR3 contains 14 residues. V shed 8 bases and J 5 bases; nucleotides not matched to a gene: 12. CDR3: CASRPTGQNNEQYF. The CDR3 DNA reads TGTGCCAGCCGCCCTACGGGACAGAATAACGAGCAGTACTTC.

J is TRBJ2-7 and V is TRBV2; D not certain. V was shortened by 6 bases and J by 7 bases, with 10 bases between the two germline ends. The CDR3 is 11 residues long. CDR1 and CDR2 (germline): SNHLY, FYNNEI. The CDR3 DNA is TGTGCCAGCAGGGTAGGAGAGGAGCAGTACTTC. Translation: CASRVGEEQYF.

This clonotype was detected only a few times. The chain uses TRBV25-1 and TRBJ2-4; maybe TRBD2 (6 bases). The ends were cut back, 6 bases at V and 9 bases at J, with 18 bases in the middle. This CDR3 spans 14 amino acids. The germline V gene has CDR1 MGHDK and CDR2 SYGVNS. The CDR3 here is CASSHRGLSGIQYF. Here the CDR3 DNA reads TGTGCCAGCAGCCACCGGGGACTCTCGGGCATTCAGTACTTC.

In this sample, this clonotype turned up many times. J is TRBJ2-7 and V is TRBV20-1; D remains ambiguous. V gave up 2 bases and J gave up 2 bases, with 13 bases separating them. The CDR3 is 14 amino acids. Germline loops: CDR1 DFQATT, CDR2 SNEGSKA (reference sequence). The CDR3: CSARNQHGTYEQYF. The DNA of the CDR3 is TGCAGTGCTAGAAACCAGCATGGAACCTACGAGCAGTACTTC.

This clonotype was recorded many times. The chain recombines TRBV28 with TRBJ2-1, with TRBD2 identical over 11 bases. The V and J ends lost 5 bases and 2 bases, in that order; junction bases with no gene match: 8. The CDR3 consists of 17 residues. The V gene's germline CDR1 is MDHEN and CDR2 SYDVKM. The CDR3 region has the DNA TGTGCCAGCAGTCTCAGTAGCGGGAGGGATCCCTACAATGAGCAGTTCTTC. This translates into CASSLSSGRDPYNEQFF.

The CDR3 DNA reads TGTGCCAGCAGCCCTAGGGCTCCGGCAGACGATGAGCAGTTCTTC. It translates to CASSPRAPADDEQFF. The chain carries TRBV14 and TRBJ2-1; D ambiguous. V was cut by 4 bases and J by 8 bases, with 18 bases left in between. The CDR3 contains 15 residues. The V gene's germline CDR1 is SGHDN and CDR2 FVKESK.

This clonotype was counted between two and nine times. The V and J genes are TRBV5-1 and TRBJ2-5; a weak D match, TRBD2 (6 bases). The ends were cut back, 5 bases at V and 2 bases at J, with 13 bases in the middle. The CDR3 is 14 residues long. The V gene's germline CDR1 is SGHRS and CDR2 YFSETQ. CDR3 residues: CASSAGDSQETQYF. As DNA, the CDR3 is TGCGCCAGCAGTGCCGGGGACTCTCAAGAGACCCAGTACTTC.